These T cell receptor beta chains were read from a single sample in a study of T cells in Graves' hyperthyroidism and ophthalmopathy. One entry per CDR3 protein results from TCRdb running MiXCR on the multiplex PCR reads. The table shows approximately 520,000 distinct CDR3 sequences, with 24% occurring only once. Sequenced sample: blood. Source of these receptors: a woman in her 30s with Graves' ophthalmopathy. The CDR3 runs from the conserved cysteine through the conserved F or W. D genes are given only for firm matches. Not every row has a clone size; where given, it reads once, few, many or a size class.

abundance,j_gene,v_gene,d_gene,CDR3nt,CDR3aa
.,TRBJ1-2,TRBV12-3/TRBV12-4,.,TGTGCCAGCAGTTTGGAGACAGATCGTAACTATGGCTACACCTTC,CASSLETDRNYGYTF
many,TRBJ2-5,TRBV6-2/TRBV6-3,.,TGTGCCAGCAGTTACGGCACAGAGACCCAGTACTTC,CASSYGTETQYF
few,TRBJ1-1,TRBV6-1,TRBD1,TGTGCCAGCAGTGGGGGGGCGGGACAGCCGAACACTGAAGCTTTCTTT,CASSGGAGQPNTEAFF
many,TRBJ2-5,TRBV25-1,TRBD2,TGTGCCAGCAGCTCGTCTAACGGGGGGGCCACGCAAGAGACCCAGTACTTC,CASSSSNGGATQETQYF
few,TRBJ2-7,TRBV5-1,TRBD1,TGCGCCAGCAGCATAGGGACAGTTACCTACGAGCAGTACTTC,CASSIGTVTYEQYF
.,TRBJ2-6,TRBV12-3/TRBV12-4,.,TGTGCCAGCAACCAAACCCCCTCTGGGGCCAACGTCCTGACTTTC,CASNQTPSGANVLTF
many,TRBJ2-7,TRBV2,TRBD2,TGTGCCAGCAGCGTAGCCGGGACTAGTATATCTAGGAGGACTAATGAGCAGTACTTC,CASSVAGTSISRRTNEQYF
many,TRBJ2-7,TRBV4-1,TRBD2,TGCGCCAGCAGCCAAGATCCGGGCGGGGGGAGCGGAACCCCCATACGGACCTACGAGCAGTACTTC,CASSQDPGGGSGTPIRTYEQYF
.,TRBJ2-5,TRBV5-1,.,TGCGCCAGCAGCTTGGGCCCCCAGGGTGAAGAGACCCAGTACTTC,CASSLGPQGEETQYF
many,TRBJ1-5,TRBV6-1,.,TGTGCCAGCAGTGTTGAGGGTTTAGGCAATCAGCCCCAGCATTTT,CASSVEGLGNQPQHF
many,TRBJ1-1,TRBV30,.,TGTGCCTGGGGTTTTTGGACTGAAGCTTTCTTT,CAWGFWTEAFF
.,TRBJ1-6,TRBV19,.,TGTGCCAGTAGTATCCAGACGGGCAAATATTATAATTCACCCCTCCACTTT,CASSIQTGKYYNSPLHF
once,TRBJ1-2,TRBV6-5,.,TGTGCCAGCAGTTCAGTTCAGGGAAGGTTTGGCTACACCTTC,CASSSVQGRFGYTF
many,TRBJ1-2,TRBV5-1,.,TGCGCCAGCAGCTTGTTACAGGTCAACTATGGCTACACCTTC,CASSLLQVNYGYTF
.,TRBJ2-7,TRBV7-2,.,TGTGCCAGCAGCCCATCAGACGAGCAGTACTTC,CASSPSDEQYF
many,TRBJ2-2,TRBV4-1,.,TGCGCCAGCAGCCGAGACCCGCCAGGGCGCACCGGGGAGCTGTTTTTT,CASSRDPPGRTGELFF
many,TRBJ1-2,TRBV6-1,.,TGTGCCAGCAGGGACAGAAACTATGGCTACACCTTC,CASRDRNYGYTF
once,TRBJ2-2,TRBV9,.,TGTGCCAGCAGCGTAGGCGGCGGGGAGCTGTTTTTT,CASSVGGGELFF
many,TRBJ1-1,TRBV25-1,.,TGTGCCAGCATGGGGACTGAAGCTTTCTTT,CASMGTEAFF
.,TRBJ1-2,TRBV11-2,.,TGTGCCAGCAGCCGAATCCGGGACGAGAGGACTAACTATGGCTACACCTTC,CASSRIRDERTNYGYTF
.,TRBJ2-5,TRBV20-1,TRBD2,TGCAGTGCTATCCCGGGGCGGGTAGCGGGGAAAGAGACCCAGTACTTC,CSAIPGRVAGKETQYF
.,TRBJ1-5,TRBV6-1,.,TGTGCCAGCAGTGAACCGAGCCGCCTGGGGGCCTACAATCAGCCCCAGCATTTT,CASSEPSRLGAYNQPQHF